The source of this T cell receptor beta chain is a study of blood T cell repertoires in COVID-19. Background on the study: Both acute and convalescent COVID-19 samples were obtained from the United States, Italy and Spain. The analysed material was cDNA or gDNA that came from T cells, B-cell-depleted T cells, or PBMCs.

This CDR3 spans 22 amino acids. Trimming at V came to 3 bases and at J to 2 bases, leaving 23 bases not matched to a gene. Germline CDR1 is SGHVS and CDR2 is FNYEAQ. Here immunoSEQ multiplex PCR was the method, and the copy in TCRdb shows in-frame clones only, minus some. The sample records some 87,000 clones, 70% to 85% being singletons. This sequence joins TRBV7-6 and TRBJ2-3, with 10 nucleotides matching TRBD2. The sequenced sample consisted of peripheral blood. This receptor was taken from a human donor in a cohort sampled during active COVID-19. In nucleotides, the CDR3 is TGTGCCAGCAGCTTTAGAGTGGGGTTCGGGGCCCTAGCGGGGGCCAACACAGATACGCAGTATTTT. This translates into CASSFRVGFGALAGANTDTQYF.